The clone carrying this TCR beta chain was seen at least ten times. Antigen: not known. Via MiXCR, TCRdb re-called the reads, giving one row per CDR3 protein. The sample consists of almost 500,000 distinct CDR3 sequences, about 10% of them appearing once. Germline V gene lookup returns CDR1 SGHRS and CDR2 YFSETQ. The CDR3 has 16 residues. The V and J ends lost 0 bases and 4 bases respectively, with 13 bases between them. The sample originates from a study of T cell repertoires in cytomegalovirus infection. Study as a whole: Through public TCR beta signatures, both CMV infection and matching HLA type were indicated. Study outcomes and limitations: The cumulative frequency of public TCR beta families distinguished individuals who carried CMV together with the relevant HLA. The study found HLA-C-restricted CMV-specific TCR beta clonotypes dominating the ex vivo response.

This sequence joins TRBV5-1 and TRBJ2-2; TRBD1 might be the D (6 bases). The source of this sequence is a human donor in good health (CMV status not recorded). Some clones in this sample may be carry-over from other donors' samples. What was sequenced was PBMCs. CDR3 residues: CASSLVQGAATGELFF. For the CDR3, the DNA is TGCGCCAGCAGCTTGGTACAGGGTGCGGCCACCGGGGAGCTGTTTTTT. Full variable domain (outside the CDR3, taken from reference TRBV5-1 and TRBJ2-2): KAGVTQTPRYLIKTRGQQVTLSCSPISGHRSVSWYQQTPGQGLQFLFEYFSETQRNKGNFPGRFSGRQFSNSRSEMNVSTLELGDSALYLCASSLVQGAATGELFFGEGSRLTVL.